What follows describes a single TCR beta chain. The sample is drawn from a study of blood T cell repertoires in COVID-19. About the study: Sources were T cells, B-cell-depleted T cells, or PBMCs; the material itself was cDNA or gDNA.

The CDR3 spans 17 residues. CDR1 is MGHDK and CDR2 is SYGVNS in the germline V gene. The V and J ends lost 4 bases and 4 bases respectively, with 22 bases between them. Those who participated ranged in age from roughly 18 to 90 years and resided in about two dozen US areas. Assay: immunoSEQ multiplex PCR; the TCRdb copy retains only in-frame clones and omits some. This table has 300,000 to 500,000 clones, around 87% appearing once. Material for sequencing was PBMCs or T cells enriched from blood (not recorded which). The V gene is TRBV25-1, the J gene TRBJ1-1; a weak D match, TRBD1 (5 bases). The receptor comes from a woman in her thirties with acute COVID-19. The CDR3 coding sequence is TGTGCCAGCAGTGGGGAGGGACGGAAACCTTTTCGCACTGAAGCTTTCTTT. It is translated as CASSGEGRKPFRTEAFF.